The 10 T cell receptor beta chains below come from one sample, sequenced in a study of T cells in Graves' hyperthyroidism and ophthalmopathy (dated 2019 in TCRdb). Library prep was done by multiplex PCR. Data came from an Illumina HiSeq 2000. The TCR beta CDR3 regions were amplified from the RNA transcripts. The first round of RT-PCR for the TCR CDR3 was performed with the HTBI primer set and the Qiagen OneStep RT-PCR kit. The public reads were run again by TCRdb, first through fastp at Q25 and then through MiXCR, and only productive beta chains were kept. Rows are combined by CDR3 protein, so each entry shows the most common genes and DNA. Here the sample has about 520,000 distinct CDR3 sequences; approximately 25% occur a single time. Jointly, the top ten make up around 11% of the sample. The sequenced sample consisted of blood. The receptors here all came from a woman in her thirties with Graves' ophthalmopathy.

A few counts support this clonotype. The chain joins TRBV12-3 or TRBV12-4 to TRBJ1-1, with D possibly TRBD1 on 5 matching bases. The ends were cut back, 5 bases at V and 4 bases at J, with 8 bases in the middle. The CDR3 contains 12 residues. The CDR3 bases are TGTGCCAGCAGTGAAGGGGTCACTGAAGCTTTCTTT. This translates into CASSEGVTEAFF.

V is TRBV6-2 or TRBV6-3 and J is TRBJ2-7; D is possibly TRBD1 (5 bases). The CDR3 covers 14 residues. Trimming removed 2 bases from V and 6 bases from J, with 14 bases in between. From germline, CDR1 is MNHEY and CDR2 SVGEGT. The CDR3 DNA sequence: TGTGCCAGCAGTTACCACGGACAAGCCGGCGAGCAGTACTTC. It codes for CASSYHGQAGEQYF.

This chain connects TRBV10-2 to TRBJ1-5; tentative D call: TRBD1 (6 bases). Germline V gives CDR1 WSHSY, CDR2 SAAADI. This CDR3 contains 14 residues. V was shortened by 0 bases and J by 6 bases, with 9 bases between the two germline ends. The CDR3 protein is CASSESGTSQPQHF. The CDR3 coding sequence is TGCGCCAGCAGTGAGTCGGGGACAAGTCAGCCCCAGCATTTT.

The table lists this clonotype with many counts. The chain couples TRBV4-1 to TRBJ1-5; 7 bases align to TRBD1. CDR1 is MGHRA, CDR2 YSYEKL, per germline. This CDR3 has 15 residues. The ends lost 4 bases at V and 3 bases at J; junction bases unmatched: 6. For the CDR3, the DNA is TGCGCCAGCAGCCTCGGACAGGACTACAATCAGCCCCAGCATTTT. It specifies CASSLGQDYNQPQHF.

This clonotype showed up many times. J is TRBJ2-7 and V is TRBV29-1; tentative D call: TRBD1 (6 bases). The CDR3 covers 13 residues. Germline CDR1 and CDR2: SQVTM and ANQGSEA. V shed 3 bases and J shed 2 bases, with 11 bases lying between them. The CDR3 loop reads CSVEGHETYEQYF. The CDR3 bases are TGCAGCGTTGAGGGACACGAGACCTACGAGCAGTACTTC.

In this sample, this clonotype turned up a few times. The chain has TRBV12-3 or TRBV12-4 and TRBJ2-5; tentatively, D is TRBD1 or TRBD2 (5 bases each). With 0 bases removed from V and 2 bases from J, the gap between germline ends came to 10 bases. CDR3 length: 15 residues. The CDR3 sequence is CASSLAGVFQETQYF. The CDR3 DNA is TGTGCCAGCAGTTTAGCGGGGGTCTTTCAAGAGACCCAGTACTTC.

There are a few counts of this clonotype. The chain uses TRBV6-1 and TRBJ2-5; D is tentatively TRBD1 or TRBD2 (5 bases each). The CDR3 sequence is 12 residues long. CDR1 is MNHNS, CDR2 SASEGT, per germline. The V end lost 11 bases, the J end lost 5 bases, and 15 bases lay between the germline ends. This chain's CDR3 is CAARGGRETQYF. DNA for the CDR3: TGTGCCGCACGTGGGGGTAGGGAGACCCAGTACTTC.

This clonotype was recorded at least ten times. The genes are TRBV7-2 and TRBJ2-7, with D uncertain. Trimming shortened V by 5 bases and J by 6 bases, and 11 bases separated the two germline ends. CDR3 size: 12 residues. Germline V gives CDR1 SGHTA, CDR2 FQGNSA. DNA for the CDR3: TGTGCCAGCAGCCTAGTGGCAACCGAGCAGTACTTC. Its protein is CASSLVATEQYF.

This clonotype turned up a few times. The chain uses TRBV20-1 and TRBJ2-5; D possibly matches TRBD1 or TRBD2 (5 bases each). The CDR3 runs to 14 residues. Trimming removed 8 bases from V and 5 bases from J, with 21 bases in between. Per the germline V gene, CDR1 is DFQATT and CDR2 is SNEGSKA (reference sequence). CDR3 DNA: TGCAGTCCCACCCAGGGAATAGGGACGGAGACCCAGTACTTC. Translated: CSPTQGIGTETQYF.

This chain connects TRBV4-1 to TRBJ1-5, with a tentative D call TRBD1 (5 bases). Trimming shortened V by 1 base and J by 3 bases, and 16 bases separated the two germline ends. The CDR3 sequence is 17 residues long. Per germline, CDR1 MGHRA and CDR2 YSYEKL. The CDR3: CASSQGAGGFINQPQHF. The CDR3 DNA follows: TGCGCCAGCAGCCAAGGAGCTGGGGGGTTTATCAATCAGCCCCAGCATTTT.